The 10 T cell receptor beta chains below all came from one sample that was sequenced in a study of blood T cells in healthy people across ages. Through a sample-barcoded 5' primer and a J-beta primer mix, a second PCR was run for about 6 to 11 cycles. MiXCR, applied by TCRdb to the 5' RACE reads, yields one record per CDR3 protein. The sample lists 1.5 million to 2 million distinct CDR3 sequences; about two fifths were seen once. The specimen sequenced was blood. These receptors were taken from a human donor in good health.

The J gene is TRBJ1-2, the V gene TRBV29-1; D is unresolved. The CDR3 is 11 amino acids. Trimming took 5 bases from V and 5 from J, leaving 9 bases between them. Per germline, CDR1 SQVTM and CDR2 ANQGSEA. CDR3 coding DNA: TGCAGCGTTAACAATGAGTATGGCTACACCTTC. Translated: CSVNNEYGYTF.

At least ten counts were recorded for this clonotype. V usage is TRBV29-1 and J usage is TRBJ2-5, with unresolved D. Germline values: CDR1 SQVTM, CDR2 ANQGSEA. With 7 bases removed from V and 2 bases from J, the gap between germline ends came to 11 bases. The CDR3 runs 12 residues. The CDR3 sequence: CSGTLGQETQYF. In DNA form, the CDR3 reads TGCAGCGGGACCCTAGGGCAAGAGACCCAGTACTTC. Full variable domain (rest looked up from reference TRBV29-1 and TRBJ2-5): SAVISQKPSRDICQRGTSLTIQCQVDSQVTMMFWYRQQPGQSLTLIATANQGSEATYESGFVIDKFPISRPNLTFSTLTVSNMSPEDSSIYLCSGTLGQETQYFGPGTRLLVL.

The CDR3 nucleotides read TGTGCCAGCAGCATAGGAGGGAATGGCTACACCTTC. It specifies CASSIGGNGYTF. The V call is TRBV12-3 or TRBV12-4, the J call TRBJ1-2, with no clear D. The ends were cut back, 6 bases at V and 6 bases at J, with 11 bases in the middle. The CDR3 covers 12 residues.

This clonotype has only a few counts. The V gene is TRBV27, the J gene TRBJ1-4, with D unresolved. V lost 3 bases to trimming and J lost 8 bases, with 13 bases between them. CDR1 and CDR2 from the germline V gene are MNHEY and SMNVEV (reference sequence). The CDR3 totals 14 residues. CDR3 DNA sequence: TGTGCCAGCAGTTTCGGGCCCGCGCGAGAAAAACTGTTTTTT. Its translation is CASSFGPAREKLFF.

This clonotype showed up just a few times. J is TRBJ2-5 and V is TRBV5-1; 10 bases align to TRBD1. The CDR3 spans 15 residues. CDR1 SGHRS and CDR2 YFSETQ come from the germline V gene. V dropped 3 bases and J dropped 0; count of bases not matched to a gene: 2. CDR3 sequence: CASSSTGGYQETQYF. The CDR3, as DNA: TGCGCCAGCAGCTCGACAGGGGGCTACCAAGAGACCCAGTACTTC.

This clonotype was picked up a small number of times. A read error may account for a junction end that differs from germline. The chain joins TRBV15 to TRBJ1-5, with unresolved D. This CDR3 has 15 residues. In germline, CDR1 is LNHNV, CDR2 YYDKDF (reference sequence). CDR3 residues: CATNRDAGEYQPQHF. CDR3 nucleotide sequence: TGTGCCACCAACAGAGATGCAGGCGAGTATCAGCCCCAGCATTTT.

The rearrangement links TRBV4-3 to TRBJ1-5; 10 bases match TRBD1. V shed 1 base, J shed 3 bases, and the junction held 3 bases outside the gene matches. The CDR3 totals 16 residues. Per germline, CDR1 LGHNA and CDR2 YSLEER. The CDR3 here is CASSQGTGGYNQPQHF. CDR3 sequence (DNA): TGCGCCAGCAGCCAAGGGACAGGGGGATACAATCAGCCCCAGCATTTT.

The rearrangement links TRBV20-1 to TRBJ2-1; D is undetermined. Trimming removed 6 bases from V and 8 bases from J, with 14 bases in between. CDR3 length equals 12 residues. CDR1 is DFQATT and CDR2 is SNEGSKA in the germline V gene (reference sequence). The DNA of the CDR3 is TGCAGTGCAACCACCCAACCAGATGAGCAGTTCTTC. The encoded protein is CSATTQPDEQFF.

In this sample, this clonotype turned up a few times. The chain has TRBV6-2 or TRBV6-3 and TRBJ2-3; the D gene is possibly TRBD1 (5 bases). Trimming cost V 0 bases and J 6 bases, with 16 bases left between them. The V gene's germline CDR1 is MNHEY and CDR2 SVGEGT. The CDR3 totals 16 residues. DNA of the CDR3: TGTGCCAGCAGTTACTCTCCAACCAGCAGGGCGGATACGCAGTATTTT. It codes for CASSYSPTSRADTQYF.

For the CDR3, the DNA is TGCGCCAGCAGCCCCGTCGTGCAGCAGCTTTACGAGCAGTACTTC. This encodes CASSPVVQQLYEQYF. The chain joins TRBV5-1 to TRBJ2-5; no definite D call. The J call may not be correct, given that the DNA end is closer to TRBJ2-7. The CDR3 covers 15 residues. Germline V gene data show CDR1 as SGHRS and CDR2 as YFSETQ.